This record covers a single T cell receptor beta chain. In the PCR, 60 Vbeta and 13 Jbeta primers were used. Only in-frame clones appear in the TCRdb table, and some are missing; sequencing was by immunoSEQ multiplex PCR. The repertoire holds roughly 170,000 clones, with more than 65% as singletons. The data originate from a study of cytomegalovirus exposure and HLA in healthy donors. The sequence was collected from a girl aged 2-10 years in good health and CMV-seropositive. Source material: PBMCs.

The CDR3 region is CASSPISSGNTIYF. The CDR3 nucleotides are TGTGCCAGCAGTCCAATCAGCTCTGGAAACACCATATATTTT. The gene calls are TRBV6-5 and TRBJ1-3; D not resolved. With 5 bases removed from V and 0 bases from J, the gap between germline ends came to 8 bases. The CDR3 is 14 amino acids. Per the germline V gene, CDR1 is MNHEY and CDR2 is SVGAGI.